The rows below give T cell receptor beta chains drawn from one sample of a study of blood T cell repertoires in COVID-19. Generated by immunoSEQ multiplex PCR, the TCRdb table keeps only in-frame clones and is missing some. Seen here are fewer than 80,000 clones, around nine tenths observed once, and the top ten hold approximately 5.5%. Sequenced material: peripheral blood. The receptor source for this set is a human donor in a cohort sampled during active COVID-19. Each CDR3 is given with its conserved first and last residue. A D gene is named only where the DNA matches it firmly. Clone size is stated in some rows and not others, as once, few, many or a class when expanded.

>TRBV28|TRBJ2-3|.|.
CASSPRVRGGTDTQYF
TGTGCCAGCAGCCCTCGGGTTCGCGGGGGCACAGATACGCAGTATTTT
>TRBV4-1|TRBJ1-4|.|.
CASARQVNEKLFF
TGCGCCAGCGCCAGGCAGGTTAATGAAAAACTGTTTTTT
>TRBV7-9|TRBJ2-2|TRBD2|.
CASSQQAGEDTGELFF
TGTGCCAGCAGCCAGCAGGCGGGGGAGGACACCGGGGAGCTGTTTTTT
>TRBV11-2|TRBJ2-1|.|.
CASSSDPAGYNEQFF
TGTGCCAGCAGCTCGGACCCGGCAGGGTACAATGAGCAGTTCTTC
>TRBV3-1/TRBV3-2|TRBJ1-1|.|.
CASSQPTGWSTEAFF
TGTGCCAGCAGCCAGCCCACAGGTTGGAGCACTGAAGCTTTCTTT
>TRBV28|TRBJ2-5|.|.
CASSSQGQGRLVTQYF
TGTGCCAGCAGCTCTCAGGGCCAGGGAAGATTGGTGACCCAGTACTTC
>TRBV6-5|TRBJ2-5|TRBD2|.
CASSWGLAGGRETQYF
TGTGCCAGCAGTTGGGGCCTAGCGGGGGGCCGGGAGACCCAGTACTTC
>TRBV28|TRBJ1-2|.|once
CASRPGGGAPANYGYTF
TGTGCCAGCAGACCCGGGGGGGGAGCCCCAGCTAACTATGGCTACACCTTC
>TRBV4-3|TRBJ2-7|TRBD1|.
CASSWDRSYEQYF
TGCGCCAGCAGCTGGGACAGGAGCTACGAGCAGTACTTC
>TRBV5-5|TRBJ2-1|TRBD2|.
CASSFYGTKEFF
TGTGCCAGCAGCTTTTATGGGACTAAGGAGTTCTTC
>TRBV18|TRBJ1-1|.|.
CASSPQGRTEAFF
TGTGCCAGCTCACCGCAAGGGAGGACTGAAGCTTTCTTT
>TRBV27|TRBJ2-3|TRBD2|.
CASSIAGRADTQYF
TGTGCCAGCAGTATAGCGGGTAGGGCAGATACGCAGTATTTT
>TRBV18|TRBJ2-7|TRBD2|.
CASTMGLGADYEQYF
TGTGCCAGCACGATGGGACTAGGGGCGGATTACGAGCAGTACTTC
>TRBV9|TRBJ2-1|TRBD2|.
CASSGTSGGRHEQFF
TGTGCCAGCAGCGGAACTAGCGGGGGGCGGCATGAGCAGTTCTTC
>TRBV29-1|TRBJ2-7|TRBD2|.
CSVVGASGRAYEQYF
TGCAGCGTTGTTGGGGCTAGCGGGAGGGCCTACGAGCAGTACTTC
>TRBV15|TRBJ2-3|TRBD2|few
CATGPGLAGFSSSRTDTQYF
TGTGCCACCGGACCTGGACTAGCGGGATTTAGCAGCTCTCGTACAGATACGCAGTATTTT
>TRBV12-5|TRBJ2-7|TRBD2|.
CASGLGGSRYEQYF
TGTGCTAGTGGTTTGGGCGGGAGCAGGTACGAGCAGTACTTC